This T cell receptor (beta chain) emerged from a study of blood T cell repertoires in COVID-19. The data were produced by immunoSEQ multiplex PCR, yet TCRdb's version contains in-frame clones alone and is incomplete. The table lists around 300,000 clones, approximately 90% of them singletons. Adults between roughly 18 and 95 years of age took part from approximately 24 US areas. Germline loops: CDR1 MNHEY, CDR2 SMNVEV (reference sequence). V lost 6 bases and J lost 6; bases outside the gene matches: 7. There are 15 residues in the CDR3. The gene calls are TRBV27 and TRBJ2-1; 11 bases are a match to TRBD1. The sequence derives from a woman under 40 who had recovered from COVID-19. The sequenced sample was PBMCs or T cells enriched from blood (not recorded which). The CDR3 here is CASRLGQGGLNEQFF. In DNA form, the CDR3 reads TGTGCCAGCAGACTGGGACAGGGGGGACTCAATGAGCAGTTCTTC.